One T cell receptor (beta chain) is described in this entry. Its antigen is undetermined. V gave up 0 bases and J gave up 2 bases; unmatched junction bases: 6. This CDR3 spans 16 amino acids. Germline CDR1 SGHDT, CDR2 YYEEEE. This record comes from a study of shared clonotypes between healthy human individuals. Whole-study findings and limits: Sequencing depth was expected to affect clonotype sharing among donors. Naive subsets typically showed greater estimated richness than memory subsets.

Each PCR replicate from the sorted subsets contained 150 to 250 ng DNA, which is around 30,000 T cell genomes. Measured with immunoSEQ multiplex PCR; TCRdb has only the in-frame clones, and not every one. The sample yields about 2.2 million clones, roughly 91% seen once. The naive CD8 fraction comprised CD45RO-negative cells positively selected for CCR7 and excluded terminally differentiated effector memory CD45RA+ cells. This receptor was identified in a man younger than 35 in good health. Some clones in this sample may be carry-over from other donors' samples. The chain links TRBV5-6 to TRBJ1-2; 8 bases line up with TRBD1. Source material: naive CD8+ T cells from PBMCs. Here the CDR3 DNA reads TGTGCCAGCAGCTTGGTGTTCGGACAGGGAAACTATGGCTACACCTTC. Translation: CASSLVFGQGNYGYTF.